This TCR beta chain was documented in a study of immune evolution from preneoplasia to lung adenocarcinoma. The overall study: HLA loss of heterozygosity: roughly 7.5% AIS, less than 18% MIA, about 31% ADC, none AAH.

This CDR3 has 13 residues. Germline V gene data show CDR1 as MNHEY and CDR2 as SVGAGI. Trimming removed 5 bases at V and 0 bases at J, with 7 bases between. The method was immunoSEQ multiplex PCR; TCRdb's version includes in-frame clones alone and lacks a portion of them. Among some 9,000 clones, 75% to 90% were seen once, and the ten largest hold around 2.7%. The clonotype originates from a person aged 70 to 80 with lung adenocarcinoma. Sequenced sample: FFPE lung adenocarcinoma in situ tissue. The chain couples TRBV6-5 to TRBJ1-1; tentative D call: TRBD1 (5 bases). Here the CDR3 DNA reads TGTGCCAGCAGTGGACATTTGAACACTGAAGCTTTCTTT. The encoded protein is CASSGHLNTEAFF.